Presented here are 8 T cell receptor beta chains from one specimen sequenced in a study of shared clonotypes between healthy human individuals. Sequencing was performed with immunoSEQ multiplex PCR; in TCRdb, only in-frame clones are kept and a portion is missing. The sample carries approximately 2.1 million clones, 90% to 95% recorded once. The sequencing input was naive CD4+ T cells from PBMCs. Subset of the sample: CD45RA+ positively selected. Receptors originate from a man aged 18-30 years in good health. Some clones in this sample may be carry-over from other donors' samples.

The chain uses TRBV7-9 and TRBJ2-2, with D perhaps matching TRBD1 (6 bases). Germline assignment: CDR1 SEHNR and CDR2 FQNEAQ (reference sequence). V shed 2 bases and J shed 0 bases, with 10 bases lying between them. The CDR3 sequence is 16 residues long. In DNA, the CDR3 is TGTGCCAGCAGCTTAAGGACAGTCTCGAACACCGGGGAGCTGTTTTTT. As protein: CASSLRTVSNTGELFF.

Concerning this clone itself: This specimen includes other DNA sequences encoding the same CDR3. This chain joins TRBV19 and TRBJ1-1; no firm D call. In germline, CDR1 is LNHDA, CDR2 SQIVND (reference sequence). Trimming pared 3 bases from V and 4 bases from J, leaving 6 bases between. This CDR3 region has 12 residues. DNA for the CDR3: TGTGCCAGTAGTATCAGAGGCACTGAAGCTTTCTTT. Translating gives CASSIRGTEAFF. Using reference TRBV19 and TRBJ1-1 for the parts outside the CDR3, the full variable domain is DGGITQSPKYLFRKEGQNVTLSCEQNLNHDAMYWYRQDPGQGLRLIYYSQIVNDFQKGDIAEGYSVSREKKESFPLTVTSAQKNPTAFYLCASSIRGTEAFFGQGTRLTVV.

This chain joins TRBV15 and TRBJ2-7; D unresolved. The germline V gene has CDR1 LNHNV and CDR2 YYDKDF (reference sequence). Deletions cut 3 bases from V and 3 bases from J, with 12 bases between. The CDR3 totals 14 residues. Written as DNA, the CDR3 is TGTGCCACCAGCAGTCAAGGAACAGACTACGAGCAGTACTTC. Translating gives CATSSQGTDYEQYF. Full variable domain (missing parts from reference TRBV15 and TRBJ2-7): DAMVIQNPRYQVTQFGKPVTLSCSQTLNHNVMYWYQQKSSQAPKLLFHYYDKDFNNEADTPDNFQSRRPNTSFCFLDIRSPGLGDTAMYLCATSSQGTDYEQYFGPGTRLTVT.

The V gene is TRBV28, the J gene TRBJ2-1; no definite D call. The CDR3 covers 11 residues. V lost 4 bases, J lost 12 bases, and 10 bases lay in between. The germline V gene encodes CDR1 MDHEN and CDR2 SYDVKM. The CDR3 spells CASSSREWQFF. In DNA, the CDR3 is TGTGCCAGCAGTTCCCGAGAATGGCAGTTCTTC. Filled out from reference TRBV28 and TRBJ2-1, the complete variable domain reads DVKVTQSSRYLVKRTGEKVFLECVQDMDHENMFWYRQDPGLGLRLIYFSYDVKMKEKGDIPEGYSVSREKKERFSLILESASTNQTSMYLCASSSREWQFFGPGTRLTVL.

The J gene is TRBJ1-1, the V gene TRBV5-4; unclear D gene. Germline V gene lookup returns CDR1 SGHNT and CDR2 YYREEE (reference sequence). The CDR3 has 15 amino acids. V was pared by 0 bases and J by 1 base, with 10 bases between. The CDR3: CASSLAPRGNTEAFF. The CDR3 nucleotides are TGTGCCAGCAGCTTGGCACCCCGGGGGAACACTGAAGCTTTCTTT.

The chain links TRBV28 to TRBJ1-1; D is unclear. Trimming removed 5 bases from V and 11 bases from J, with 27 bases in between. The CDR3 runs 16 residues. Per the germline V gene, CDR1 is MDHEN and CDR2 is SYDVKM. In DNA, the CDR3 is TGTGCCAGCAGTCCGGAGCTCCGAAAAGACATGTTGATTGCTTTCTTT. Its protein product is CASSPELRKDMLIAFF. Combining the CDR3 with reference TRBV28 and TRBJ1-1 gives the whole variable domain DVKVTQSSRYLVKRTGEKVFLECVQDMDHENMFWYRQDPGLGLRLIYFSYDVKMKEKGDIPEGYSVSREKKERFSLILESASTNQTSMYLCASSPELRKDMLIAFFGQGTRLTVV.

Comments on this clone: Other DNA sequences in this specimen translate into the identical CDR3. CDR3 coding DNA: TGTGCCAGCAGCTTAGTCGGCAGCTCCTACAATGAGCAGTTCTTC. Its protein is CASSLVGSSYNEQFF. The V call is TRBV7-9, the J call TRBJ2-1; the D is unclear. The V end was cut by 1 base, the J end by 0 bases, with 7 bases between. CDR3 length: 15 amino acids. The germline V gene encodes CDR1 SEHNR and CDR2 FQNEAQ (reference sequence).

The rearrangement uses TRBV7-8 and TRBJ1-2; no reliable D call. Per germline, CDR1 SGHVS and CDR2 FQNEAQ. This CDR3 has 14 residues. The V and J ends lost 4 bases and 0 bases respectively, with 9 bases between them. CDR3 in DNA: TGTGCCAGCAGCTCGCAGGAAGCTAACTATGGCTACACCTTC. Its protein product is CASSSQEANYGYTF.